Listed below are T cell receptor beta chains from one sample, sequenced in a study of blood T cells in healthy people across ages. One entry per CDR3 protein, called by TCRdb with MiXCR from the 5' RACE reads. Of around 800,000 distinct CDR3 sequences in the sample, less than 80% are singletons; the top ten hold about 30%. Sequenced input: blood. All receptors derive from a man aged 30 to 39 in good health. CDR3s include the opening cysteine and the closing phenylalanine or tryptophan. The D gene is left open where the match is weak. The size of a clone is reported for some rows only, either as once, few or many, or as a class for expanded clones.

v_gene	d_gene	j_gene	abundance	CDR3aa	CDR3nt
TRBV29-1	NA	TRBJ2-5	NA	CSGEVGSGETQYF	TGCAGCGGTGAGGTGGGATCTGGGGAGACCCAGTACTTC
TRBV5-1	TRBD1	TRBJ2-6	NA	CASSPQGTAGANVLTF	TGCGCCAGCAGCCCACAGGGGACCGCTGGGGCCAACGTCCTGACTTTC
TRBV6-5	NA	TRBJ1-2	NA	CAGAVPLPQGYGYTF	TGTGCCGGCGCTGTACCCCTCCCACAGGGATATGGCTACACCTTC
TRBV27	NA	TRBJ2-3	NA	CASSLRRGRASTDTQYF	TGTGCCAGCAGTTTAAGGAGGGGGCGGGCGAGCACAGATACGCAGTATTTT
TRBV7-9	NA	TRBJ1-6	many	CASSQGRIYNSPLHF	TGTGCCAGCAGCCAAGGCCGGATCTATAATTCACCCCTCCACTTT
TRBV15	NA	TRBJ2-1	NA	CATKGGDENEQFF	TGTGCCACTAAGGGTGGGGACGAGAATGAGCAGTTCTTC
TRBV10-2	TRBD2	TRBJ2-7	NA	CASNNGGTSYEQYF	TGCGCCAGCAACAACGGGGGGACCTCCTACGAGCAGTACTTC
TRBV29-1	NA	TRBJ2-7	few	CSDSPDLQGYEQYF	TGCAGCGACTCTCCAGACTTACAGGGTTACGAGCAGTACTTC
TRBV6-2/TRBV6-3	TRBD1	TRBJ2-1	NA	CASSYSTGTGLYNEQFF	TGTGCCAGCAGTTACTCGACCGGGACAGGGTTATACAATGAGCAGTTCTTC
TRBV10-3	TRBD2	TRBJ2-5	NA	CAISESNGLAGGHPKETQYF	TGTGCCATCAGTGAGTCTAACGGACTAGCGGGGGGCCACCCAAAAGAGACCCAGTACTTC
TRBV7-2	TRBD2	TRBJ2-5	NA	CASSFPILAGGQETQYF	TGTGCCAGCAGCTTTCCAATACTAGCGGGGGGGCAAGAGACCCAGTACTTC
TRBV20-1	TRBD2	TRBJ2-7	NA	CSARVPAGGAPNEQYF	TGCAGTGCTAGAGTACCTGCGGGGGGGGCTCCCAACGAGCAGTACTTC
TRBV9	NA	TRBJ2-2	few	CASSVVSTGELFF	TGTGCCAGCAGCGTAGTTAGCACCGGGGAGCTGTTTTTT
TRBV6-1	TRBD1	TRBJ2-3	NA	CASNSPGQGLTDTQYF	TGTGCCAGCAACTCCCCGGGACAGGGGTTAACAGATACGCAGTATTTT
TRBV6-5	TRBD1	TRBJ1-2	NA	CASSPTGGFEGYTF	TGTGCCAGCAGCCCGACAGGGGGCTTTGAAGGCTACACCTTC
TRBV5-1	NA	TRBJ2-4	NA	CASSPLRGVGYIQYF	TGCGCCAGCAGCCCACTCAGGGGGGTAGGATACATTCAGTACTTC
TRBV7-9	TRBD2	TRBJ2-1	NA	CASSLLAGGAEQFF	TGTGCCAGCAGTTTACTAGCGGGGGGGGCTGAGCAGTTCTTC
TRBV28	TRBD1	TRBJ2-7	NA	CASTFSAGGIYEQYF	TGTGCCAGCACCTTCTCAGCAGGGGGCATATACGAGCAGTACTTC
TRBV10-3	TRBD2	TRBJ2-3	NA	CAISETLRGGDASADTQYF	TGTGCCATCAGTGAGACACTTCGCGGGGGTGACGCTAGCGCAGATACGCAGTATTTT
TRBV7-2	TRBD2	TRBJ2-3	once	CAKSTGLAGGYGTDTQYF	TGTGCCAAGAGCACCGGACTAGCGGGGGGCTATGGCACAGATACGCAGTATTTT
TRBV9	NA	TRBJ2-7	few	CASSGAIGYEQYF	TGTGCCAGCAGCGGAGCTATCGGGTACGAGCAGTACTTC
TRBV5-6	NA	TRBJ2-5	many	CASSPRQMGEETQYF	TGTGCCAGCAGCCCGAGGCAAATGGGGGAAGAGACCCAGTACTTC
TRBV9	NA	TRBJ2-1	NA	CASSPRRGHEQFF	TGTGCCAGCAGCCCCCGACGGGGGCATGAGCAGTTCTTC